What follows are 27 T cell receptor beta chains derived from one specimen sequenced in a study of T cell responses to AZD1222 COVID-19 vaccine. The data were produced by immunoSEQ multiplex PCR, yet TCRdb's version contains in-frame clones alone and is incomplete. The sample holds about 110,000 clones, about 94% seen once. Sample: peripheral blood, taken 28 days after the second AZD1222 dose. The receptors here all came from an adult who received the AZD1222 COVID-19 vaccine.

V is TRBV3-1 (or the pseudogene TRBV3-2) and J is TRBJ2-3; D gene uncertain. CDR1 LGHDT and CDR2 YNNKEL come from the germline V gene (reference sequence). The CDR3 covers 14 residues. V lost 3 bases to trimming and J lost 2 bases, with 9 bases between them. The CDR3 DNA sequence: TGTGCCAGCAGCCAGACCCCGGACACAGATACGCAGTATTTT. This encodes CASSQTPDTDTQYF.

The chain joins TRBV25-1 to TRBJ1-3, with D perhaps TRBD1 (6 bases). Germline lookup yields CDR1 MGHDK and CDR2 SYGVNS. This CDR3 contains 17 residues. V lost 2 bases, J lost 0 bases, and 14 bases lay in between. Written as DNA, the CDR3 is TGTGCCAGCAGTGAAGGTTACACAGGGAGCTCTGGAAACACCATATATTTT. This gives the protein CASSEGYTGSSGNTIYF.

CDR3 nucleotide sequence: TGTGCCAGCAGTTTAACCGGGGCTAGAGCTAACTATGGCTACACCTTC. This codes for CASSLTGARANYGYTF. The rearrangement links TRBV6-5 to TRBJ1-2; D is perhaps TRBD1 (5 bases). This CDR3 has 16 amino acids. The germline V gene encodes CDR1 MNHEY and CDR2 SVGAGI. Trimming took 4 bases from V and 0 from J, leaving 15 bases between them.

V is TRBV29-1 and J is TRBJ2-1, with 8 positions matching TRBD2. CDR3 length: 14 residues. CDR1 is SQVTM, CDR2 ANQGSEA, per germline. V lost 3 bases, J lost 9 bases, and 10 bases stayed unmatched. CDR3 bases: TGCAGCGTTGACGCGGGAGGAGTGGTCGGTGAGCAGTTCTTC. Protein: CSVDAGGVVGEQFF.

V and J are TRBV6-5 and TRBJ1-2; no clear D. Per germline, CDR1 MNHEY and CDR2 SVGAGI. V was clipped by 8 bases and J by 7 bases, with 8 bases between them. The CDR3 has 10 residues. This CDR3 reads CASGIRGYTF. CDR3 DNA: TGTGCCAGCGGGATCCGTGGCTACACCTTC.

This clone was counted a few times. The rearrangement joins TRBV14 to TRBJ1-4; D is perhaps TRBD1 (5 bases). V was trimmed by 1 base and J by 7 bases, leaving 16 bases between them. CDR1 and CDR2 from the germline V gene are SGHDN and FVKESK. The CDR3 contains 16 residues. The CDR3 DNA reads TGTGCCAGCAGCCAAGCCTTTCGACCCGGGGGTGAAAAACTGTTTTTT. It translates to CASSQAFRPGGEKLFF.

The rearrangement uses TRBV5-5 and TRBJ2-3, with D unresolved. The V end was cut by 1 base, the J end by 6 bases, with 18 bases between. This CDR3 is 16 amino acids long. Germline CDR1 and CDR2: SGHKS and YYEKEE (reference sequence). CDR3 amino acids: CASSLRPTGGVDTQYF. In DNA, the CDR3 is TGTGCCAGCAGCTTGCGCCCGACCGGTGGGGTGGATACGCAGTATTTT.

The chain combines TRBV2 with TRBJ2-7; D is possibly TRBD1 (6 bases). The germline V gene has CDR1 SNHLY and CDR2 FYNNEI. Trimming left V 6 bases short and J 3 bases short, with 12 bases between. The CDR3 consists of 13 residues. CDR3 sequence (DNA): TGTGCCAGCAGCCGACAGGTTAACTACGAGCAGTACTTC. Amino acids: CASSRQVNYEQYF.

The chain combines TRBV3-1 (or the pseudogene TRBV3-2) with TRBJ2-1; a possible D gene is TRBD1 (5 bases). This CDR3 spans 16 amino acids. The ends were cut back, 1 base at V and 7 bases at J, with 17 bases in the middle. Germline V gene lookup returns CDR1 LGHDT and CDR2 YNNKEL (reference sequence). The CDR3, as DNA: TGTGCCAGCAGCCAAGTAGGCCGTGGACATATGAATGAGCAGTTCTTC. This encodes CASSQVGRGHMNEQFF.

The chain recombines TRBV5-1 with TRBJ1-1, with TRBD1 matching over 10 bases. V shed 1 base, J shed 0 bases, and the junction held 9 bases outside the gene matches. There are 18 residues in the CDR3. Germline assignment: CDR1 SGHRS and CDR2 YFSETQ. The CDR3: CASSLFGGQGRMNTEAFF. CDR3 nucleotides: TGCGCCAGCAGCTTGTTCGGGGGACAGGGGCGCATGAACACTGAAGCTTTCTTT.

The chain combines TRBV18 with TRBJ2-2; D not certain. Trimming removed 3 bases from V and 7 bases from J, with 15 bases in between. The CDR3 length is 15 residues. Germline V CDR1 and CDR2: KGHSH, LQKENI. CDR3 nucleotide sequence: TGTGCCAGCTCACCGTTGGCAGGCCGCGACGGGGAGCTGTTTTTT. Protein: CASSPLAGRDGELFF.

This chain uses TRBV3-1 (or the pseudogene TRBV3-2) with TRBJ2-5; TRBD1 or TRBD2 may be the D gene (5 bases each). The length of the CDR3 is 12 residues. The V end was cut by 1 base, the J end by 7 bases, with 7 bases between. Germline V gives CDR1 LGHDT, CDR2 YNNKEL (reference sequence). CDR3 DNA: TGTGCCAGCAGCCAAGTTGGGGGGACCCAGTACTTC. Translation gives CASSQVGGTQYF.

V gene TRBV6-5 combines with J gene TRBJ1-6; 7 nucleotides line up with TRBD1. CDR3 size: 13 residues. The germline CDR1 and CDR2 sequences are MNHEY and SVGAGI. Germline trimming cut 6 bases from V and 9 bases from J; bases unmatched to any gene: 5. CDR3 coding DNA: TGTGCCAGCAGACCACGACAGGGTTCACCCCTCCACTTT. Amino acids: CASRPRQGSPLHF.

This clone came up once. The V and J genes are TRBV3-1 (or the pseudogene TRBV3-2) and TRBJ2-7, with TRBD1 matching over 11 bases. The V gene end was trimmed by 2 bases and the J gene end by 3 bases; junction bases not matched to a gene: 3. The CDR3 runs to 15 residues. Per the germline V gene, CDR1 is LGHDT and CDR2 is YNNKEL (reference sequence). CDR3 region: CASSQPGQGGYEQYF. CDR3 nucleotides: TGTGCCAGCAGCCAACCGGGACAGGGGGGCTACGAGCAGTACTTC.

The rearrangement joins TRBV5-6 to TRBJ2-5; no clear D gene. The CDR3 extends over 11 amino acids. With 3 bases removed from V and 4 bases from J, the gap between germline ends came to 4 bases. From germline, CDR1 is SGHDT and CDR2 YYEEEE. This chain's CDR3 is CASSSLETQYF. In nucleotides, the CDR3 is TGTGCCAGCAGCTCCCTAGAGACCCAGTACTTC.

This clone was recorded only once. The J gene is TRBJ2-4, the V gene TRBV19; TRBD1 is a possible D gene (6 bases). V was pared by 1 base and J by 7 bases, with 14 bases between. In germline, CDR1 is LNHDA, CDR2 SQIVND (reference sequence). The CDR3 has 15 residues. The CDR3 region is CASSIAQGRWNIQYF. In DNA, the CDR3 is TGTGCCAGTAGTATAGCACAGGGTAGGTGGAACATTCAGTACTTC. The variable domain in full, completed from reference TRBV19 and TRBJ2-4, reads DGGITQSPKYLFRKEGQNVTLSCEQNLNHDAMYWYRQDPGQGLRLIYYSQIVNDFQKGDIAEGYSVSREKKESFPLTVTSAQKNPTAFYLCASSIAQGRWNIQYFGAGTRLSVL.

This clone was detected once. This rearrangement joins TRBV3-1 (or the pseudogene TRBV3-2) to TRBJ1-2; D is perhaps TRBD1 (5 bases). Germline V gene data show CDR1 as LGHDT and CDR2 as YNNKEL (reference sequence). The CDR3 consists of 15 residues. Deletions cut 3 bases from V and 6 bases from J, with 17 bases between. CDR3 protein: CASSQSGRGSDGYTF. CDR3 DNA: TGTGCCAGCAGCCAGAGCGGGAGGGGTTCAGATGGCTACACCTTC.

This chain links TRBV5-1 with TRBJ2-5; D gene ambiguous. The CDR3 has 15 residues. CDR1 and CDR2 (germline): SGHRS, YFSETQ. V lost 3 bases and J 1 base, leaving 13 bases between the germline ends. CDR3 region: CASSSTFGPQETQYF. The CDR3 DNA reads TGCGCCAGCAGCTCGACTTTCGGGCCCCAAGAGACCCAGTACTTC.

For the CDR3, the DNA is TGTGCCAGCAGCTCTTTGGACAGGGATGGCTACACCTTC. Amino acid sequence: CASSSLDRDGYTF. V and J are TRBV7-8 and TRBJ1-2, with 8 bases lining up with TRBD1. This CDR3 is built from 13 residues. CDR1 and CDR2 (germline): SGHVS, FQNEAQ. Germline trimming cut 4 bases from V and 6 bases from J; bases unmatched to any gene: 4. Full variable domain (missing parts from reference TRBV7-8 and TRBJ1-2): GAGVSQSPRYKVAKRGQDVALRCDPISGHVSLFWYQQALGQGPEFLTYFQNEAQLDKSGLPSDRFFAERPEGSVSTLKIQRTQQEDSAVYLCASSSLDRDGYTFGSGTRLTVV.

CDR3 amino acids: CASSQGQGASDEQYF. The CDR3 region has the DNA TGTGCCAGCAGCCAGGGACAGGGAGCTTCCGACGAGCAGTACTTC. This rearrangement joins TRBV5-4 to TRBJ2-7, with 9 bases that match TRBD1. The CDR3 spans 15 residues. Germline CDR1 and CDR2: SGHNT and YYREEE (reference sequence). After removal of 4 bases from V and 5 bases from J, the junction contained 10 bases not matched to a gene.

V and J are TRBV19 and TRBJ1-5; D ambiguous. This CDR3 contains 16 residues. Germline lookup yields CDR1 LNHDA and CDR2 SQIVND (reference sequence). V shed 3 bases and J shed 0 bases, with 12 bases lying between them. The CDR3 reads CASSIVLLYSNQPQHF. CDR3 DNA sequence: TGTGCCAGTAGTATCGTCCTCTTATATAGCAATCAGCCCCAGCATTTT.

The CDR3 nucleotides are TGCAGCGTTGACGGGACTAGCGGGAGGTCCTACAATGAGCAGTTCTTC. Translating gives CSVDGTSGRSYNEQFF. The chain uses TRBV29-1 and TRBJ2-1; 15 bases match TRBD2. Germline V gene sequence: CDR1 SQVTM, CDR2 ANQGSEA. After removal of 3 bases from V and 1 base from J, the junction contained 1 base not matched to a gene. The CDR3 is 16 residues long.

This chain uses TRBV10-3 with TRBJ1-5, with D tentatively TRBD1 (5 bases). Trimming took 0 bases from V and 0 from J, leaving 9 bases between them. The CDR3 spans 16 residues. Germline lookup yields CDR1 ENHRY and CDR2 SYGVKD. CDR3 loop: CAISESQGISNQPQHF. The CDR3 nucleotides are TGTGCCATCAGTGAGTCGCAGGGAATTAGCAATCAGCCCCAGCATTTT.

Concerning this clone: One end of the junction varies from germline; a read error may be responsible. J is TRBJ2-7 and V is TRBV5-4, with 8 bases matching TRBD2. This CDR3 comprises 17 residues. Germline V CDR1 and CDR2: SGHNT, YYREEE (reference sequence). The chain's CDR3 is CASSPRGGRMQTYKQYF. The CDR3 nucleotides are TGTGCCAGCAGCCCCCGGGGGGGCAGGATGCAAACCTACAAGCAGTACTTC.

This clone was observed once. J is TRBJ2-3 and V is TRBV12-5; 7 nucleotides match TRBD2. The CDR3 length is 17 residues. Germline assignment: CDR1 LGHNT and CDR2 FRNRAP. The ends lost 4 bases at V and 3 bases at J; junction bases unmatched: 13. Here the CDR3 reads CASGSQVRGRGTDTQYF. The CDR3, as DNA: TGTGCTAGTGGTTCTCAGGTTCGTGGGAGGGGAACAGATACGCAGTATTTT.

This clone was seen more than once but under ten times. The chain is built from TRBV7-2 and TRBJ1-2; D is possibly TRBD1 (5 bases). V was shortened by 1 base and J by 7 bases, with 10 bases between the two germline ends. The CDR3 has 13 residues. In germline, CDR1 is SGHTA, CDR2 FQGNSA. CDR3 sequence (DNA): TGTGCCAGCAGCTTAGGTTGGGGCGGTGGCTACACCTTC. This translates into CASSLGWGGGYTF.

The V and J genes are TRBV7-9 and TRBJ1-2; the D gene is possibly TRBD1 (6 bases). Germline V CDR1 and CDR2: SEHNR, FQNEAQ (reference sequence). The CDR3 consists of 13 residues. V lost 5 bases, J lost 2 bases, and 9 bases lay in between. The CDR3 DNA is TGTGCCAGCAGCGCACAGGGCAACTATGGCTACACCTTC. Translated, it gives CASSAQGNYGYTF. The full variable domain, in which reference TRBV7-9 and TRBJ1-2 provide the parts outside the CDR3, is DTGVSQNPRHKITKRGQNVTFRCDPISEHNRLYWYRQTLGQGPEFLTYFQNEAQLEKSRLLSDRFSAERPKGSFSTLEIQRTEQGDSAMYLCASSAQGNYGYTFGSGTRLTVV.